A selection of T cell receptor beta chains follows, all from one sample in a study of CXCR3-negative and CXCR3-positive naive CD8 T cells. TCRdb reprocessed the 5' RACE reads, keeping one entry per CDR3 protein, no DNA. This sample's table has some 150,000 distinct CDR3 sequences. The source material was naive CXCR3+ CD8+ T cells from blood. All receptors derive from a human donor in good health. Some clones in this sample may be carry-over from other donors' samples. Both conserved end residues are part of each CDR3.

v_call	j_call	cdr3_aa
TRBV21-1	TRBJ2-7	CASSKARLAASYEQYF
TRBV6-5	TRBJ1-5	CASSAGDDQPQHF
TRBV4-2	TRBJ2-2	CASSQSRLYTGELFF
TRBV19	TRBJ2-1	CASSIGGSYNEQFF
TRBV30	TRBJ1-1	CAWEGWSKGPEAFF
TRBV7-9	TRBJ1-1	CASSLPGAGSSTEAFF
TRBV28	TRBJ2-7	CASSLEGARFYEQYF
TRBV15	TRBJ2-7	CATSRDRDRGGEQYF
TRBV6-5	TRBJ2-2	CASSSSEYTGELFF
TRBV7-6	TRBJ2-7	CASSPGLGHYEQYF
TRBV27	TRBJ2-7	CASSLGGATSYEQYF
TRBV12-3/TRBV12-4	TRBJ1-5	CASSLGESAQHF
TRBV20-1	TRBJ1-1	CSASGMNTEAFF
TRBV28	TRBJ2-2	CASRTGVSTTGELFF
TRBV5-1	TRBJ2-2	CASSSYTGELFF
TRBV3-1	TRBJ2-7	CASGRDPNRMENYEQYF
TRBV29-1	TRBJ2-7	CSVALGTYEQYF
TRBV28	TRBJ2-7	CASSSLREPSELQYF
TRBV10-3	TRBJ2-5	CAISAAGEGETQYF
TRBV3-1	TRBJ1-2	CASSQDTAGLIYGYTF
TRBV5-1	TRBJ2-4	CASSLEGTRGGIQYF
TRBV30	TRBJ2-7	CAWSVGGNYEQYF
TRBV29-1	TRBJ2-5	CSVEGQGQETQYF
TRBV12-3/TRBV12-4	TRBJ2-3	CASSLWAGGTDTQYF
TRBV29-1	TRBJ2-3	CSVDTNGPRGQGWTQYF
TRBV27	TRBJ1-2	CASSSRDTQTGLSGYTF
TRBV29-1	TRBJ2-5	CSVEPTSGSETQYF
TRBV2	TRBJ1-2	CASGPLLGGGDGYTF
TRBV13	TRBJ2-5	CASSLNTETQYF
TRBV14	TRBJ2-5	CASSQELGGSGETQYF
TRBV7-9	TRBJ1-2	CASSSEGHERPNYGYTF
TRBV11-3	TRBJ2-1	CASSNKAGNVYNEQFF
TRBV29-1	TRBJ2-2	CSVQKSTPTGELFF
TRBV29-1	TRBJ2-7	CSVEGSKLGYEQYF
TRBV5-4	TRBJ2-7	CASSLWVHFDEQYF
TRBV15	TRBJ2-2	CATSRGSGVPGELFF
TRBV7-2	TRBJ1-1	CASSLVTPNTEAFF
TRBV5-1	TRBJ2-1	CASSYDGTDNEQFF
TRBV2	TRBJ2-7	CAITLGQAPYEQYF
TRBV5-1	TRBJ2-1	CASSLVPTSSYNEQFF
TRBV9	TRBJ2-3	CASSPGTSGGTGDTQYF
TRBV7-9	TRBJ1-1	CASSLVTGTDTEAFF
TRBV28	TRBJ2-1	CASSLLSAGGRNNEQFF
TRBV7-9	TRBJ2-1	CASSHVPGLAPYNEQFF
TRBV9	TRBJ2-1	CASSAGTISSYNEQFF
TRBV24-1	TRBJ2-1	CATSDSFGQNYNEQFF
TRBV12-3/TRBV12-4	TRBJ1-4	CASSLRDRPLKGTNEKLFF
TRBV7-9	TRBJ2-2	CASSFSSGELFF
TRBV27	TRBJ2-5	CASSSKTSGETQYF
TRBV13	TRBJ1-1	CASSDTGISNTEAFF
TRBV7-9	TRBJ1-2	CASSLPDFYGYTF
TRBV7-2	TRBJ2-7	CASSFYPRSSYEQYF
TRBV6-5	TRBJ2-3	CASSYSSWDTQYF
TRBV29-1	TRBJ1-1	CSVQDQGAPTEAFF
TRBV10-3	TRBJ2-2	CAISEPSGEHTGELFF
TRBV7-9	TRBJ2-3	CASSFVEADTQYF
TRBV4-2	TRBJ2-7	CASSQATAGSEQYF
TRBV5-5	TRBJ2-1	CASSLYPGRNEQFF